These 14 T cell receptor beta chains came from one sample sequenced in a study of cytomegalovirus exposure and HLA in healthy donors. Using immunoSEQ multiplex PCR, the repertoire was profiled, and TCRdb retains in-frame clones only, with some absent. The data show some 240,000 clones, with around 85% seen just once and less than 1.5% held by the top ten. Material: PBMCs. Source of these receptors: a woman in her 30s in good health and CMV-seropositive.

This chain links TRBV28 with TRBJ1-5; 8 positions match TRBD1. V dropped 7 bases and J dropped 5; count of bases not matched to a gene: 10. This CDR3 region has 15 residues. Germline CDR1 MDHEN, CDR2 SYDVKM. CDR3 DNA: TGTGCCAGCACCCTACAGGGGGGATCCTATCAGCCCCAGCATTTT. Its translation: CASTLQGGSYQPQHF.

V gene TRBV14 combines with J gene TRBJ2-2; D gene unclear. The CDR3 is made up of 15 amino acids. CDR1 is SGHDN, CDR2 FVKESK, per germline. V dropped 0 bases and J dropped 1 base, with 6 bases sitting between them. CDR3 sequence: CASSQDRWNTGELFF. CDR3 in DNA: TGTGCCAGCAGCCAAGACAGATGGAACACCGGGGAGCTGTTTTTT.

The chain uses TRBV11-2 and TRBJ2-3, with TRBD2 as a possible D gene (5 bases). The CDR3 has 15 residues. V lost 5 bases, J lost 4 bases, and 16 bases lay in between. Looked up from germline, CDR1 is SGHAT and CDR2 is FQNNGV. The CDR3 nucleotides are TGTGCCAGCAGCCCGGGCGGACGGACTTCAGATACGCAGTATTTT. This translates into CASSPGGRTSDTQYF.

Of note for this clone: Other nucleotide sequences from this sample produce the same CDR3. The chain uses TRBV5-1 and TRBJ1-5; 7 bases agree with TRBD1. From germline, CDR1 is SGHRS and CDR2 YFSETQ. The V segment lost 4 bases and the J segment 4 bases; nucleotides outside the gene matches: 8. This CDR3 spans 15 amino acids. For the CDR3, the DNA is TGCGCCAGCAGCCTAGGGGACAGCCCGAATCAGCCCCAGCATTTT. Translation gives CASSLGDSPNQPQHF.

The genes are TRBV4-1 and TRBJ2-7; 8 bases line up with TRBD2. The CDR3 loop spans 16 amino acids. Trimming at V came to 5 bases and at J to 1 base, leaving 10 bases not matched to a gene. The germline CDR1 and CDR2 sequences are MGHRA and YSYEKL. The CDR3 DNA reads TGCGCCAGCAGCGGACAAAGCGGGAGAGGGTCCTACGAGCAGTACTTC. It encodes CASSGQSGRGSYEQYF.

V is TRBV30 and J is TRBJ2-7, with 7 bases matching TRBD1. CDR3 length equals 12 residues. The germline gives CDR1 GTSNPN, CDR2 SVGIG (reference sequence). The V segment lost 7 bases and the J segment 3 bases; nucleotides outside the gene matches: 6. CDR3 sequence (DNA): TGTGCCTCGGGACAGACGAACTACGAGCAGTACTTC. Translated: CASGQTNYEQYF.

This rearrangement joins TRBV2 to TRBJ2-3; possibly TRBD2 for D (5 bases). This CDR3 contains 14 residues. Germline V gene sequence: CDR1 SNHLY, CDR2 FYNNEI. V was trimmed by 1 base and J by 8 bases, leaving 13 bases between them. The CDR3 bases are TGTGCCAGCAGTGAAGGCCTAGCAGTGGGTACGCAGTATTTT. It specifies CASSEGLAVGTQYF.

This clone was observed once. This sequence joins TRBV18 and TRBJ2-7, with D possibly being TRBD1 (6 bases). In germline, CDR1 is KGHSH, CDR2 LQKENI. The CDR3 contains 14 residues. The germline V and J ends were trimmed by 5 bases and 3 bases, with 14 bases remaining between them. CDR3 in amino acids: CASSSDSVNYEQYF. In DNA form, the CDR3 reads TGTGCCAGCTCATCGGACAGTGTGAACTACGAGCAGTACTTC.

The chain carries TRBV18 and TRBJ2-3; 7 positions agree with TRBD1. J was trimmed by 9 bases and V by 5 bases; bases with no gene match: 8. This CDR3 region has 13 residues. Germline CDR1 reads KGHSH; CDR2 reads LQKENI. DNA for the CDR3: TGTGCCAGCTCATCCTTAGACAGGGCGACGCAGTATTTT. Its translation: CASSSLDRATQYF.

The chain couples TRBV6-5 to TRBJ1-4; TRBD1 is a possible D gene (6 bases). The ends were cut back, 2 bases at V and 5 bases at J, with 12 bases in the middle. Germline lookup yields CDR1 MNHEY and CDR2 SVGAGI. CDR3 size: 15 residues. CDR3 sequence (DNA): TGTGCCAGCAGTTACCGCGCCGGACAGAATGAAAAACTGTTTTTT. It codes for CASSYRAGQNEKLFF.

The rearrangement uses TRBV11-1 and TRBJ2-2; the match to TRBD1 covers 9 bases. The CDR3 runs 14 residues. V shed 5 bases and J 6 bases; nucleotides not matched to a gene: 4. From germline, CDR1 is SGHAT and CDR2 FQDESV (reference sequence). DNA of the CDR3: TGTGCCAGCAGCAAACAGGGGGCCTCCGGGGAGCTGTTTTTT. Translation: CASSKQGASGELFF.

Written as DNA, the CDR3 is TGCGCCAGCAGCTTGGGACTAGCGGGAAAGTCCTACGAGCAGTACTTC. Encoded protein: CASSLGLAGKSYEQYF. The gene calls are TRBV5-1 and TRBJ2-7, with TRBD2 matching over 11 bases. Germline V gene sequence: CDR1 SGHRS, CDR2 YFSETQ. Trimming cost V 0 bases and J 1 base; bases outside gene matches: 3. The CDR3 totals 16 residues.

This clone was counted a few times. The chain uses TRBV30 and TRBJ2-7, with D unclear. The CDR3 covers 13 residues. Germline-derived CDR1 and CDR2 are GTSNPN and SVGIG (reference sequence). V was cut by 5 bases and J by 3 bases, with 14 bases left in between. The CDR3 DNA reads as TGTGCCTGGGTGATGAACCCGGGCTACGAGCAGTACTTC. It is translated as CAWVMNPGYEQYF.

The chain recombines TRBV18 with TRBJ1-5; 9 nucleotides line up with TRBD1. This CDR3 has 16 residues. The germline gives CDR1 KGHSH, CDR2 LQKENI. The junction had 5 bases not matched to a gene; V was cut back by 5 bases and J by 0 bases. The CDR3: CASSGGTGNSNQPQHF. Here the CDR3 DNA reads TGTGCCAGCTCAGGGGGGACAGGGAATAGCAATCAGCCCCAGCATTTT. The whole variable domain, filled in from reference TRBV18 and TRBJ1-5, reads NAGVMQNPRHLVRRRGQEARLRCSPMKGHSHVYWYRQLPEEGLKFMVYLQKENIIDESGMPKERFSAEFPKEGPSILRIQQVVRGDSAAYFCASSGGTGNSNQPQHFGDGTRLSIL.